This T cell receptor (beta chain) was sequenced in a study of beta chain features in type 1 diabetes. This clone turned up a few times. The target antigen is unknown. The study, taken as a whole, reports: Type 1 diabetes patients had moderately but significantly shorter TCRB CDR3s in all four CD4+ subsets. Sampled from patients, naive, central memory and Treg TCRB repertoires appeared more similar than those sampled from healthy donors. Possibly, sequencing cDNA over-represented cells that had high TCR expression levels.

cDNA synthesis used the whole RNA isolate, giving expressed TCRB sequences. Several million reads on average were seen across naive, central memory and regulatory T cell samples. TCRdb's table, derived via immunoSEQ multiplex PCR, lists solely in-frame clones and lacks some. The table records 860,000 or so clones, 15% to 20% of them present only once. Trimming took off 1 base at V and 5 bases at J, with 8 bases between the two ends. There are 14 residues in the CDR3. Germline lookup yields CDR1 KGHSH and CDR2 LQKENI. The gene calls are TRBV18 and TRBJ1-4, with D possibly matching TRBD1 (6 bases). The receptor comes from a woman younger than 35 in good health. Sequenced sample: naive CD4+ T cells from blood. The CDR3 protein is CASSPQDRNEKLFF. The CDR3 DNA is TGTGCCAGCTCACCACAGGACAGAAATGAAAAACTGTTTTTT.